The clone carrying this T cell receptor (beta chain) was observed a few times. The record originates from a study of human T cells and chemical hapten exposure. This CDR3 region has 15 residues. Germline V gene data show CDR1 as SGHRS and CDR2 as YFSETQ. The trim removed 5 bases at V and 3 bases at J, leaving 10 bases unmatched. Unique molecular identifiers were linked by the library to individual cDNA molecules. Under the authors' procedure: Sample TCR totals centred on a median of about 92,000, ranging about 20,000 to 690,600. TCRdb processed the RACE reads anew with MiXCR; each CDR3 protein has one entry. None of the V and J calls come from the authors' own analysis; TCRdb made them. The sample carries around 74,000 distinct CDR3 sequences, approximately 29% recorded once. The time point is: patch test 1, 2 weeks after DPC sensitization. Specified treatment: therapeutic diphenylcyclopropenone sensitization with weekly scalp DPC.

Sequencing was performed on whole blood, taken in connection with sensitization to the hapten diphenylcyclopropenone (DPC). The chain joins TRBV5-1 to TRBJ1-1; 7 bases are a match to TRBD1. This receptor was obtained from a man aged 35 to 55 with alopecia areata. Some clones in this sample may be carry-over from other donors' samples. DNA for the CDR3: TGCGCCAGCAGGAGGGAGGGGGCAAGGGACACTGAAGCTTTCTTT. This encodes CASRREGARDTEAFF.